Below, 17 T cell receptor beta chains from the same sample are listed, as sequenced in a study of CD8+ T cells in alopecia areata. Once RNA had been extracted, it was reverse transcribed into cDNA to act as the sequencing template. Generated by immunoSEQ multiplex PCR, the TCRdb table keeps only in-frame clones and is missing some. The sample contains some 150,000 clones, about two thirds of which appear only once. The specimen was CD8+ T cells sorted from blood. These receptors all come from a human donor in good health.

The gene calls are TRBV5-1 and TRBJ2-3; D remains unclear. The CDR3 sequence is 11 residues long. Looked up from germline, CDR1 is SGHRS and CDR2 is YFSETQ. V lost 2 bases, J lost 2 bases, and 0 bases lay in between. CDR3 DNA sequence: TGCGCCAGCAGCTTCACAGATACGCAGTATTTT. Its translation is CASSFTDTQYF.

The CDR3 protein is CASSSRDRAPYNEQFF. The CDR3 DNA reads TGTGCCAGCAGCTCCCGGGACAGGGCCCCCTACAATGAGCAGTTCTTC. The chain couples TRBV7-7 to TRBJ2-1; 9 positions agree with TRBD1. This CDR3 is 16 amino acids long. Germline trimming cut 4 bases from V and 2 bases from J; bases unmatched to any gene: 6. From germline, CDR1 is SSHAT and CDR2 FNYEAQ (reference sequence).

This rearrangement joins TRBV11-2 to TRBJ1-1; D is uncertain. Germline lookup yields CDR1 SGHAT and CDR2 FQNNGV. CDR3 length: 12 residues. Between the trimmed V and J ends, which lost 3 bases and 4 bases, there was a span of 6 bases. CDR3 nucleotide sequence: TGTGCCAGCAGCTTTACACCCACTGAAGCTTTCTTT. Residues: CASSFTPTEAFF.

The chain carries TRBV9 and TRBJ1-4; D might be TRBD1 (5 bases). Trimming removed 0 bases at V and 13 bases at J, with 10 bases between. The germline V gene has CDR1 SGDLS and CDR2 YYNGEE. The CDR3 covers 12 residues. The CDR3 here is CASSVETGTLFF. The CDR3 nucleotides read TGTGCCAGCAGCGTAGAAACAGGAACACTGTTTTTT.

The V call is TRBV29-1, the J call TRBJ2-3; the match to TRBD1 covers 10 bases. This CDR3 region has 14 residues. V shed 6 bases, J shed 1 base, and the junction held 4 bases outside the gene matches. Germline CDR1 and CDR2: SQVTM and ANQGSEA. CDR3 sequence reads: CSVAGTGGTDTQYF. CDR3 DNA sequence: TGCAGCGTCGCCGGGACAGGGGGCACAGATACGCAGTATTTT.

The CDR3 nucleotides read TGCGCCAGCAGCTTGGCGGGACTAGCGGGAGGTTACAATGAGCAGTTCTTC. This encodes CASSLAGLAGGYNEQFF. The genes are TRBV5-1 and TRBJ2-1; 15 nucleotides agree with TRBD2. Germline lookup yields CDR1 SGHRS and CDR2 YFSETQ. The CDR3 contains 17 residues. The V gene end was trimmed by 0 bases and the J gene end by 4 bases; junction bases not matched to a gene: 2.

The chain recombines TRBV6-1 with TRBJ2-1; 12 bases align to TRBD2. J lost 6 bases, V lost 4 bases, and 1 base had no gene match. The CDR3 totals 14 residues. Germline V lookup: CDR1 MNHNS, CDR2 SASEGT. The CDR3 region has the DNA TGTGCCAGCAGTGGACTAGCGGGAGCCAATGAGCAGTTCTTC. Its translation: CASSGLAGANEQFF.

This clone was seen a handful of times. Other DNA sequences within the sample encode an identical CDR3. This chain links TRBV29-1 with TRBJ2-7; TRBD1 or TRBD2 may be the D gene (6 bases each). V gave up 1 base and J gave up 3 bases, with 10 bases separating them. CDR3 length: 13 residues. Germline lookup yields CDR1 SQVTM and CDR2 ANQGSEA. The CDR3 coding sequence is TGCAGCGTTGAAGTTGGAGGGGGCTACGAGCAGTACTTC. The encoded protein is CSVEVGGGYEQYF.

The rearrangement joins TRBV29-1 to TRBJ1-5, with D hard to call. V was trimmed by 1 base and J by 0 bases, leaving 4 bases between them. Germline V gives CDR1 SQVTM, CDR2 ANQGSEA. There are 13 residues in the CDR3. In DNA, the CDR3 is TGCAGCGTTGAAGGCAGTAGCAATCAGCCCCAGCATTTT. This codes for CSVEGSSNQPQHF.

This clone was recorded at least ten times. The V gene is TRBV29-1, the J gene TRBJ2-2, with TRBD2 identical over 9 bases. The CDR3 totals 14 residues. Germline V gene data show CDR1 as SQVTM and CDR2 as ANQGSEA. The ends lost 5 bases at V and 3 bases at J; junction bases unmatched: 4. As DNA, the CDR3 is TGCAGCGTTCGGGGCGGGAGGGACACCGGGGAGCTGTTTTTT. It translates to CSVRGGRDTGELFF.

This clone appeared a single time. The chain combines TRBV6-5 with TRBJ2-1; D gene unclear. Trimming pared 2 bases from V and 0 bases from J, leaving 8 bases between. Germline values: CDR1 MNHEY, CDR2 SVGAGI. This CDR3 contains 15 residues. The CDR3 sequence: CASSYHRSSYNEQFF. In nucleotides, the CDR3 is TGTGCCAGCAGTTACCACAGAAGCTCCTACAATGAGCAGTTCTTC.

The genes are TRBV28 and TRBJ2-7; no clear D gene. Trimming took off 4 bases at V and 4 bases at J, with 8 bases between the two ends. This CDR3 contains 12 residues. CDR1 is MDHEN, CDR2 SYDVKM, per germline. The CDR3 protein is CASSSHRYEQYF. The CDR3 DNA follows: TGTGCCAGCAGTTCCCACCGTTACGAGCAGTACTTC. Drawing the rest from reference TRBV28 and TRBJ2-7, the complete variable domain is DVKVTQSSRYLVKRTGEKVFLECVQDMDHENMFWYRQDPGLGLRLIYFSYDVKMKEKGDIPEGYSVSREKKERFSLILESASTNQTSMYLCASSSHRYEQYFGPGTRLTVT.

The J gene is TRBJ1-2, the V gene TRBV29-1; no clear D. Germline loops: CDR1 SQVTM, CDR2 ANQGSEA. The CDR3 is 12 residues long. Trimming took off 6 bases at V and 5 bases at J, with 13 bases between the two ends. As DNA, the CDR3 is TGCAGCGTCCACACGACTTTATATGGCTACACCTTC. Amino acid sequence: CSVHTTLYGYTF. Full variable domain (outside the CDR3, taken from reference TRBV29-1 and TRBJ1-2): SAVISQKPSRDICQRGTSLTIQCQVDSQVTMMFWYRQQPGQSLTLIATANQGSEATYESGFVIDKFPISRPNLTFSTLTVSNMSPEDSSIYLCSVHTTLYGYTFGSGTRLTVV.

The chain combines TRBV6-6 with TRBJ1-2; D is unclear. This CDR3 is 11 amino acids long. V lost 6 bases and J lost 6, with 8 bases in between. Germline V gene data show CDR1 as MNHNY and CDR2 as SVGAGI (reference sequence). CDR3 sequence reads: CASSPADGYTF. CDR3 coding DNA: TGTGCCAGCAGCCCCGCCGATGGCTACACCTTC.

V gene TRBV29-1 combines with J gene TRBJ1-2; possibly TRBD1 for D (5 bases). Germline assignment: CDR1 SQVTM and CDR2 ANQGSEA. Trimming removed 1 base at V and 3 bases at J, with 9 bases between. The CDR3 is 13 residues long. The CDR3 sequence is CSVEGGRDYGYTF. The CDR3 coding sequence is TGCAGCGTTGAAGGCGGCAGGGACTATGGCTACACCTTC.

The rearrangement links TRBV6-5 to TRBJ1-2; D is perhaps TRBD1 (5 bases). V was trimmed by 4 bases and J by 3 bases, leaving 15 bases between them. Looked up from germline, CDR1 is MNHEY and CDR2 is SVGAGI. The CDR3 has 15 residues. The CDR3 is CASSFNSGGDYGYTF. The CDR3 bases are TGTGCCAGCAGTTTCAACTCTGGGGGAGACTATGGCTACACCTTC.

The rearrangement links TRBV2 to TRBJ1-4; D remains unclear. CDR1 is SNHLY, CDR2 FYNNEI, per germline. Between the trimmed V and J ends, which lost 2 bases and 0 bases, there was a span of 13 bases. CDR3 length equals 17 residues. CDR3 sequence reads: CASSESGLSSTNEKLFF. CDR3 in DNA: TGTGCCAGCAGTGAATCGGGCCTTTCTTCAACTAATGAAAAACTGTTTTTT. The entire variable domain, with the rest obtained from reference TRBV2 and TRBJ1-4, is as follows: EPEVTQTPSHQVTQMGQEVILRCVPISNHLYFYWYRQILGQKVEFLVSFYNNEISEKSEIFDDQFSVERPDGSNFTLKIRSTKLEDSAMYFCASSESGLSSTNEKLFFGSGTQLSVL.